This TCR beta chain stems from a study of shared clonotypes between healthy human individuals. V trimming: 10 bases; J trimming: 1 base; junction bases outside the gene matches: 5. Germline loops: CDR1 LNHDA, CDR2 SQIVND (reference sequence). This CDR3 contains 14 residues. This table comes from immunoSEQ multiplex PCR, and its TCRdb copy is limited to in-frame clones, with some not included. The repertoire holds around 700,000 clones, with 72% as singletons. The V call is TRBV19, the J call TRBJ2-2; 8 positions agree with TRBD2. This TCR was sampled from a woman aged 25 to 39 in good health. Sequencing was done on a sample of memory CD4+ T cells sorted from blood. The subset: CD45RA-negative fraction. CDR3 nucleotides: TGTGCCACAAAGAGCGGGAGGAACACCGGGGAGCTGTTTTTT. Its protein is CATKSGRNTGELFF.